These 14 T cell receptor beta chains originate from one sample sequenced in a study of T-cell reconstitution after alpha-beta-depleted transplantation in children. Library preparation (for TCRbeta) was performed with unique molecular identifiers. MiXCR, applied by TCRdb to the PCR reads, yields one record per CDR3 protein. The data show around 340,000 distinct CDR3 sequences, 13% seen once. The sequences come from PBMCs, collected from the stem cell graft. Receptor source: a human donor who donated a stem cell graft to a child with Fanconi anemia.

This clonotype has a handful of counts. The gene calls are TRBV4-3 and TRBJ2-3; tentatively, D is TRBD1 or TRBD2 (6 bases each). Germline V lookup: CDR1 LGHNA, CDR2 YSLEER. The V end was cut by 1 base, the J end by 4 bases, with 18 bases between. There are 17 residues in the CDR3. CDR3 DNA sequence: TGCGCCAGCAGCCAAGCCCTAAAGGGGGGTGGGTCAGATACGCAGTATTTT. This sequence encodes CASSQALKGGGSDTQYF.

The V call is TRBV13, the J call TRBJ2-2; the match to TRBD2 covers 12 bases. The CDR3 is made up of 17 amino acids. V shed 5 bases, J shed 4 bases, and the junction held 8 bases outside the gene matches. Germline V CDR1 and CDR2: PRHDT, FYEKMQ (reference sequence). CDR3 nucleotide sequence: TGTGCCAGCAGCCCCTCAACTAGCGGGGGGCCCACCGGGGAGCTGTTTTTT. It encodes CASSPSTSGGPTGELFF.

A few counts support this clonotype. The chain couples TRBV6-2 or TRBV6-3 to TRBJ2-7, with D uncertain. V lost 10 bases and J lost 2, with 12 bases in between. This CDR3 has 12 amino acids. Germline CDR1 MNHEY, CDR2 SVGEGT. In nucleotides, the CDR3 is TGTGCCACCGCTCTTATCCCCTACGAGCAGTACTTC. Its translation: CATALIPYEQYF.

By its share, this clonotype is large (0.1 to 1%). The chain joins TRBV24-1 to TRBJ2-7, with D uncertain. CDR1 is KGHDR and CDR2 is SFDVKD in the germline V gene. The CDR3 runs 11 residues. Trimming pared 9 bases from V and 7 bases from J, leaving 12 bases between. The CDR3 loop reads CATPWLGEQYV. The CDR3 nucleotides are TGTGCCACCCCGTGGTTGGGTGAGCAGTACGTC.

J is TRBJ2-7 and V is TRBV11-2; D is perhaps TRBD1 (5 bases). Germline CDR1 and CDR2: SGHAT and FQNNGV. The CDR3 covers 15 residues. Trimming left V 1 base short and J 0 bases short, with 10 bases between. CDR3 in amino acids: CASSLARADSYEQYV. CDR3 nucleotide sequence: TGTGCCAGCAGCTTAGCCAGGGCAGACTCCTACGAGCAGTACGTC.

This clonotype was seen a handful of times. The rearrangement uses TRBV18 and TRBJ2-3; the match to TRBD2 covers 7 bases. V dropped 6 bases and J dropped 6; count of bases not matched to a gene: 9. This CDR3 has 14 residues. Germline values: CDR1 KGHSH, CDR2 LQKENI. This CDR3 is CASSPGTTSDTQYF. For the CDR3, the DNA is TGTGCCAGCTCCCCCGGGACTACCTCCGATACGCAGTATTTT.

V and J are TRBV2 and TRBJ2-1; 12 bases are a match to TRBD2. CDR1 and CDR2 (germline): SNHLY, FYNNEI. The CDR3 totals 16 residues. Germline trimming cut 6 bases from V and 10 bases from J; bases unmatched to any gene: 13. This CDR3 is CASRGGTSGSVGEQFF. In DNA, the CDR3 is TGTGCCAGCAGGGGGGGGACTAGCGGGTCAGTTGGGGAGCAGTTCTTC. Variable domain in full (rest from reference TRBV2 and TRBJ2-1): EPEVTQTPSHQVTQMGQEVILRCVPISNHLYFYWYRQILGQKVEFLVSFYNNEISEKSEIFDDQFSVERPDGSNFTLKIRSTKLEDSAMYFCASRGGTSGSVGEQFFGPGTRLTVL.

This clonotype showed up many times. In nucleotides, the CDR3 is TGTGCCAGCAGCTTAAAAACCCAGGAAGAGACTGAAGCTTTCTTT. Translation: CASSLKTQEETEAFF. The J gene is TRBJ1-1, the V gene TRBV7-9; D gene ambiguous. Germline V CDR1 and CDR2: SEHNR, FQNEAQ (reference sequence). V was trimmed by 2 bases and J by 5 bases, leaving 15 bases between them. CDR3 length: 15 amino acids.

CDR3 residues: CASSHTGANNEQFF. For the CDR3, the DNA is TGTGCCAGCTCACATACAGGGGCTAACAATGAGCAGTTCTTC. The chain carries TRBV18 and TRBJ2-1, with 7 bases aligning to TRBD1. This CDR3 has 14 amino acids. Trimming took 4 bases from V and 5 from J; bases not matched to a gene: 5. Germline CDR1 KGHSH, CDR2 LQKENI.

In this sample, this clonotype turned up a few times. In DNA form, the CDR3 reads TGTGCCAGCAGTTATTTACTCCGGAGCTCCTATAATTCACCCCTCCACTTT. As protein: CASSYLLRSSYNSPLHF. The gene calls are TRBV27 and TRBJ1-6; no clear D. The V gene lost 4 bases and the J gene lost 0 bases, with 13 bases spanning the gap. This CDR3 comprises 17 residues. Germline V gene sequence: CDR1 MNHEY, CDR2 SMNVEV (reference sequence).

The gene calls are TRBV19 and TRBJ1-1; tentatively, D is TRBD1 (6 bases). This CDR3 has 16 amino acids. CDR1 is LNHDA, CDR2 SQIVND, per germline (reference sequence). Trimming took 7 bases from V and 3 from J, leaving 21 bases between them. DNA of the CDR3: TGTGCCAGTACAGGTCCAGGGGATCGCGGGGACACTGAAGCTTTCTTT. Translation gives CASTGPGDRGDTEAFF.

This clonotype showed up just a few times. The rearrangement links TRBV7-2 to TRBJ2-1; 10 nucleotides agree with TRBD2. CDR1 and CDR2 from the germline V gene are SGHTA and FQGNSA. Losses at the gene ends were 1 base for V and 5 bases for J; bases not matched to a gene: 5. This CDR3 contains 16 residues. DNA of the CDR3: TGTGCCAGCAGCTTAGTCAGTCTAGCGGGAGACAATGAGCAGTTCTTC. This sequence encodes CASSLVSLAGDNEQFF.

This clonotype was counted between two and nine times. V and J are TRBV7-9 and TRBJ1-6; D perhaps matches TRBD1 (5 bases). This CDR3 comprises 16 residues. Trimming took 6 bases from V and 8 from J, leaving 20 bases between them. The germline V gene has CDR1 SEHNR and CDR2 FQNEAQ (reference sequence). The CDR3 coding sequence is TGTGCCAGCAGTTCCCAGGGAAATCCAACTTATTCACCCCTCCACTTT. Translating gives CASSSQGNPTYSPLHF.

This clonotype turned up a few times. The chain couples TRBV12-3 or TRBV12-4 to TRBJ2-2; no reliable D call. V was pared by 3 bases and J by 0 bases, with 8 bases between. The CDR3 is made up of 15 amino acids. The CDR3 loop is CASSFQDANTGELFF. The CDR3 DNA is TGTGCCAGCAGTTTCCAGGACGCGAACACCGGGGAGCTGTTTTTT.